The entry below describes one T cell receptor (beta chain). Its antigen is currently unknown. One end of the junction fails to match germline, which may point to a read error. Healthy Caucasians made up all donors. This CDR3 is built from 18 residues. Template switching created a universal primer site, and the cDNA included unique molecular identifiers. TCRdb passed the 5' RACE reads through MiXCR, listing each CDR3 protein once. The profile covers about 260,000 distinct CDR3 sequences, with about 7% appearing a single time and roughly 3.7% taken by the ten largest. The sample originates from a study of identical twins. Study results and limitations: Within cord blood, abundant beta clonotypes carried fewer insertions, but memory repertoires showed no such trend.

The same data also went into a second study, on yellow fever vaccine responses in identical twins. As that study records: Twins reportedly had a vaccine T cell response that seemed partly convergent, partly personalized.

This chain connects TRBV12-3 or TRBV12-4 to TRBJ2-6; TRBD1 matches 11 bases. The source is a woman between 18 and 30 years old in good health. Material: memory (CD45RO+) T cells sorted from blood. CDR3 region: CTSRPGQGAYSGANVLTF. DNA for the CDR3: TGTACCAGCAGGCCCGGACAGGGGGCTTACTCTGGGGCCAACGTCCTGACTTTC.